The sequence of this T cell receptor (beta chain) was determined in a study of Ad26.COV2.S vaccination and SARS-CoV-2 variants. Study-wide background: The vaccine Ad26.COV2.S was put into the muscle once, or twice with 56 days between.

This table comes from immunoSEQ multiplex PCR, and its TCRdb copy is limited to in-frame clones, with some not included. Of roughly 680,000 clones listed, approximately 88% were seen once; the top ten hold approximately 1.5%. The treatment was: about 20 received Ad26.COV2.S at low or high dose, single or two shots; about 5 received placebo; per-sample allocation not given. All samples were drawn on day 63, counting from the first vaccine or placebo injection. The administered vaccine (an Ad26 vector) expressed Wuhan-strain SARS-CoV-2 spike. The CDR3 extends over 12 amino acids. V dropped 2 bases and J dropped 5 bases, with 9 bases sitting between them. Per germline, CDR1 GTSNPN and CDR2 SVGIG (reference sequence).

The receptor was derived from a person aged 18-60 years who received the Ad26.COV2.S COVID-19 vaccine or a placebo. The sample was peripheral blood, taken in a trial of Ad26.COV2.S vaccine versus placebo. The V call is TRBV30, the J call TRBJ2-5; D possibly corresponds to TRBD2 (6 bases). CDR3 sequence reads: CAWSPGVETQYF. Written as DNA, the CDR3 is TGTGCCTGGAGTCCGGGGGTGGAGACCCAGTACTTC.